This TCR beta chain originates from a study of blood T cell repertoires in COVID-19. The repertoire was sequenced with immunoSEQ multiplex PCR; TCRdb's copy has only in-frame clones and lacks some. The data contain roughly 250,000 clones, approximately 90% of them seen just once; the ten biggest clones take up just over 2.5%. The CDR3 extends over 13 amino acids. The junction had 3 bases not matched to a gene; V was cut back by 7 bases and J by 1 base. CDR1 is SGHTA and CDR2 is FQGNSA in the germline V gene. The genes are TRBV7-2 and TRBJ1-1; 7 positions match TRBD1. The receptor comes from a woman aged 30 to 39 with acute COVID-19. The sample taken for sequencing was PBMCs or T cells enriched from blood (not recorded which). The CDR3: CASTTGRNTEAFF. CDR3 nucleotide sequence: TGTGCCAGCACGACAGGGAGGAACACTGAAGCTTTCTTT.